Shown below are 18 T cell receptor beta chains from a single sample sequenced in a study of neurological immune-mediated disorders. TCRdb used MiXCR to reprocess the 5' RACE reads, holding one entry per CDR3 protein. The data show some 65,000 distinct CDR3 sequences, approximately 4.2% seen once. The sequenced material came from PBMCs. These receptor sequences come from a man aged 50 to 60 with multiple sclerosis.

This clonotype was seen at least ten times. The chain has TRBV3-1 and TRBJ1-2; tentative D call: TRBD1 (5 bases). This CDR3 has 16 residues. Trimming cost V 2 bases and J 4 bases, with 17 bases left between them. The germline gives CDR1 LGHDT, CDR2 YNNKEL (reference sequence). The CDR3 DNA is TGTGCCAGCAGCCAAATCCGGGACGGGAAAGGCTATGGCTACACCTTC. As protein: CASSQIRDGKGYGYTF.

This clonotype was seen repeatedly, ten times or more. This chain links TRBV2 with TRBJ2-1; 7 bases map to TRBD2. The CDR3 loop spans 14 amino acids. Trimming took 7 bases from V and 5 from J; bases not matched to a gene: 8. Germline V gives CDR1 SNHLY, CDR2 FYNNEI. This CDR3 reads CASKGLSGNNEQFF. CDR3 nucleotide sequence: TGTGCCAGCAAGGGACTAAGTGGGAACAATGAGCAGTTCTTC.

As to this clonotype: A much larger clone lies one base from this, so it may be a read error. J is TRBJ1-2 and V is TRBV20-1, with 8 bases identical to TRBD1. Germline CDR1 is DFQATT and CDR2 is SNEGSKA (reference sequence). Unmatched junction bases numbered 13, after V lost 6 bases and J lost 10 bases. The CDR3 consists of 13 residues. The CDR3 bases are TGCAGTGCAACGGACAGGGCCGTGAATGACTACACCTTC. It yields the protein CSATDRAVNDYTF.

This clonotype was counted many times. The chain is built from TRBV7-6 and TRBJ1-5; D gene ambiguous. V shed 1 base and J shed 1 base, with 11 bases lying between them. This CDR3 contains 16 residues. The germline V gene has CDR1 SGHVS and CDR2 FNYEAQ. CDR3 protein: CASSLGAGGSNQPQHF. CDR3 DNA sequence: TGTGCCAGCAGCTTAGGGGCAGGCGGAAGCAATCAGCCCCAGCATTTT. Supplemented by reference TRBV7-6 and TRBJ1-5, the full variable domain reads GAGVSQSPRYKVTKRGQDVALRCDPISGHVSLYWYRQALGQGPEFLTYFNYEAQQDKSGLPNDRFSAERPEGSISTLTIQRTEQRDSAMYRCASSLGAGGSNQPQHFGDGTRLSIL.

The sample holds many counts of this clonotype. V is TRBV20-1 and J is TRBJ2-7; TRBD1 matches 8 bases. V was clipped by 3 bases and J by 3 bases; unmatched bases: 4. The CDR3 covers 13 residues. Germline loops: CDR1 DFQATT, CDR2 SNEGSKA (reference sequence). The CDR3 nucleotides read TGCAGTGCTAGGGACAGGGTCATCTACGAGCAGTACTTC. Its translation is CSARDRVIYEQYF.

This clonotype was counted at least ten times. The chain uses TRBV7-8 and TRBJ2-3; tentative D call: TRBD2 (6 bases). The ends were cut back, 1 base at V and 1 base at J, with 9 bases in the middle. Germline V CDR1 and CDR2: SGHVS, FQNEAQ. This CDR3 is built from 15 residues. The CDR3 region is CASSLGSGGTDTQYF. The CDR3 bases are TGTGCCAGCAGCTTAGGGTCGGGGGGCACAGATACGCAGTATTTT.

At least ten counts were recorded for this clonotype. This chain links TRBV20-1 with TRBJ2-5; D remains unclear. The CDR3 is 15 residues long. The ends were cut back, 0 bases at V and 2 bases at J, with 13 bases in the middle. Germline loops: CDR1 DFQATT, CDR2 SNEGSKA (reference sequence). CDR3 DNA: TGCAGTGCTAGAGATGCGGCAGCGAAGCAAGAGACCCAGTACTTC. Translation: CSARDAAAKQETQYF.

This clonotype has a count of ten or more. CDR3 loop: CAISESTVNSPLHF. In nucleotides, the CDR3 is TGTGCCATCAGTGAGTCGACAGTAAATTCACCCCTCCACTTT. The chain joins TRBV10-3 to TRBJ1-6; the D gene is possibly TRBD1 (5 bases). There are 14 residues in the CDR3. The V end lost 0 bases, the J end lost 7 bases, and 7 bases lay between the germline ends. CDR1 is ENHRY, CDR2 SYGVKD, per germline.

The sample holds many counts of this clonotype. The chain has TRBV12-3 or TRBV12-4 and TRBJ1-1; tentative D call: TRBD1 (6 bases). CDR3 length: 15 residues. V was trimmed by 5 bases and J by 3 bases, leaving 16 bases between them. The CDR3: CASSLTGNIHTEAFF. The CDR3 DNA follows: TGTGCCAGCAGTCTCACAGGGAACATCCACACTGAAGCTTTCTTT.

This clonotype was seen many times. In DNA form, the CDR3 reads TGTGCCAGCAGCCCTAAAAAAGGGGGATCAGGAGACCCTTACGAGCAGTACTTC. Amino acid sequence: CASSPKKGGSGDPYEQYF. The J gene is TRBJ2-7, the V gene TRBV4-2; D possibly corresponds to TRBD1 (6 bases). The germline V gene has CDR1 LGHNA and CDR2 YNFKEQ. This CDR3 has 18 amino acids. Deletions cut 4 bases from V and 4 bases from J, with 26 bases between.

This clonotype appeared many times. This chain links TRBV24-1 with TRBJ2-1, with 7 bases matching TRBD1. The junction had 2 bases not matched to a gene; V was cut back by 5 bases and J by 2 bases. CDR1 is KGHDR and CDR2 is SFDVKD in the germline V gene. This CDR3 comprises 14 residues. The CDR3 DNA is TGTGCCACCAGTGTCACAGGGGCCTACAATGAGCAGTTCTTC. It encodes CATSVTGAYNEQFF.

This clonotype was picked up many times. This chain uses TRBV21-1 with TRBJ2-4. TRBV21-1 is assigned pseudogene status. The CDR3 contains 17 residues. Written as DNA, the CDR3 is TGTGCCAGCAGCAAGGTCCGGAAGCATATAGCCAAAAACATTCAGTACTTC. It codes for CASSKVRKHIAKNIQYF.

This clonotype was seen ten or more times. This chain links TRBV12-3 or TRBV12-4 with TRBJ2-3, with D possibly TRBD2 on 6 matching bases. V was pared by 3 bases and J by 4 bases, with 11 bases between. The CDR3 consists of 14 residues. The CDR3 DNA sequence: TGTGCCAGCAGTTTGGGCCCGGGGGCAGATACGCAGTATTTT. Translation: CASSLGPGADTQYF.

This clonotype came up many times. V gene TRBV5-1 combines with J gene TRBJ2-3; 8 bases line up with TRBD2. This CDR3 spans 15 amino acids. Germline V gene sequence: CDR1 SGHRS, CDR2 YFSETQ. Trimming took 0 bases from V and 3 from J; bases not matched to a gene: 3. The DNA for the CDR3 is TGCGCCAGCAGCTTGGTTGCGGGGGGAACAGATACGCAGTATTTT. This sequence encodes CASSLVAGGTDTQYF.

This clonotype was counted ten times or more. This rearrangement joins TRBV20-1 to TRBJ1-4; D is perhaps TRBD1 (5 bases). The V and J ends lost 3 bases and 8 bases respectively, with 10 bases between them. The CDR3 runs to 12 residues. CDR1 is DFQATT and CDR2 is SNEGSKA in the germline V gene (reference sequence). The CDR3 bases are TGCAGTGCTAGTGACAGATCAGAAAAACTGTTTTTT. Encoded protein: CSASDRSEKLFF.

There are many counts of this clonotype. The chain couples TRBV12-3 or TRBV12-4 to TRBJ1-2; TRBD1 aligns across 7 bases. With 9 bases clipped from V and 5 bases from J, the junction kept 21 bases outside the gene matches. The CDR3 has 17 residues. Here the CDR3 DNA reads TGTGCCAGTTCAACCGAGACAGGGACAAGCTCCTTTTATGGCTACACCTTC. Protein product: CASSTETGTSSFYGYTF.

At least ten counts were recorded for this clonotype. The J gene is TRBJ1-3, the V gene TRBV12-3 or TRBV12-4; tentative D call: TRBD1 (5 bases). V was cut by 5 bases and J by 0 bases, with 11 bases left in between. This CDR3 has 15 residues. The CDR3 nucleotides are TGTGCCAGCAGTAAACAGGAAGGCTCTGGAAACACCATATATTTT. Residues: CASSKQEGSGNTIYF.

Many counts were recorded for this clonotype. The chain has TRBV30 and TRBJ1-2, with D possibly being TRBD1 (6 bases). The CDR3 contains 12 residues. Trimming left V 5 bases short and J 7 bases short, with 14 bases between. Per germline, CDR1 GTSNPN and CDR2 SVGIG (reference sequence). The CDR3 DNA sequence: TGTGCCTGGGAAAGGGGGTCCAGTGGCTACACCTTC. Its protein product is CAWERGSSGYTF.